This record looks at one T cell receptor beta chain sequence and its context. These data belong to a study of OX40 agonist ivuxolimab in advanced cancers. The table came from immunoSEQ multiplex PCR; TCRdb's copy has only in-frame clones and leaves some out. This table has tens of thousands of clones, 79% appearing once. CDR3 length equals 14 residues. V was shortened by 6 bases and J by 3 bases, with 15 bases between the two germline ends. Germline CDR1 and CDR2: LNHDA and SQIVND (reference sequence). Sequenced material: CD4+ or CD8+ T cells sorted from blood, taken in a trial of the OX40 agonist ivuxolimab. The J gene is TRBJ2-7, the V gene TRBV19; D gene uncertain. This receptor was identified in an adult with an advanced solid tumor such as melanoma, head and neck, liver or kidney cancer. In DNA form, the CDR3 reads TGTGCCAGTAGCCACGGTGGTAGGGACTACGAGCAGTACTTC. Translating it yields CASSHGGRDYEQYF.